This T cell receptor (beta chain) stems from a study of beta chain features in type 1 diabetes listed by TCRdb under 2018. At the level of the whole study: Mean age, gender distribution, total cell number and subset yield did not differ between patients and healthy donors. The study compared the TCRB repertoires of sorted circulating CD4+ T cell subsets in recently diagnosed type 1 diabetes patients with those in matched healthy donors. Regulatory and stem cell-like memory subsets were isolated from only 8 patients and 8 healthy donors, whereas naive and central memory subsets came from all 30 or so donors. Across all samples, some 110,000,000 sorted cells were examined, and cell number per subset correlated strongly with RNA yield.

The entire amount of isolated RNA was reverse transcribed using the High Capacity cDNA Reverse Transcription Kit, so the sequenced TCRB transcripts were expressed ones. Naive, central memory and regulatory T cell samples underwent deep immunoSEQ sequencing, averaging roughly 3.5 million total reads per sample. Sorted cells were lysed in RLT buffer and RNA was extracted with DNase-treated RNeasy Micro or Mini kits, depending on cell number. To prevent cross-contamination, every cell subset was processed on its own, while patient and healthy donor samples were processed together. The immunoSEQ multiplex PCR was used to amplify TCRB sequences from cDNA, generating 87-bp fragments that spanned the CDR3 region. Sequencing of the amplicons was performed on the Illumina HiSeq platform. In the authors' own workflow: Synthetic template baselines were used to correct PCR bias computationally, reads within Hamming distance 2 were collapsed together, and singletons that could not be merged were discarded. Reads were aligned against IMGT to assign V, D and J genes, CDR3 length and insertions or deletions at six rearrangement sites. Within each subset, clonotype counts were normalized to sorted cell number, and only after that were true diversity and Gini coefficients computed with the tcR R package. Repertoire sharing was quantified using the overlap coefficient calculated on TCRB nucleotide sequences. Out-of-frame TCRB sequences from naive cells were analyzed as a proxy for the pre-selection repertoire. What TCRdb holds here is the immuneACCESS table cut down to in-frame rearrangements. Part of the clones is not present; checked against another copy, under half of the missing clones reflect an unresolved V gene, and the others are unexplained. The V and J calls and clone size were taken over from that table, and D and trimming were inferred from the DNA. Present in this sample are 450,000 to 600,000 clones, around 30% of which were seen just once. The ten largest clones take up more than 0.055% of the sample.

Findings and caveats that apply to the study as a whole: Naive, central memory and regulatory TCRB repertoires appeared to be more alike among patients than among healthy donors. Type 1 diabetes patients showed a moderate but significant shortening of TCRB CDR3 length in all four CD4+ subsets. Because small numbers of individuals were included in the HLA sub-analyses, any influence of HLA type on TCRB rearrangement was left unresolved. Fewer insertions and more nucleotide deletions at VDJ recombination sites were observed in patients with type 1 diabetes, implying thymic rearrangement abnormalities. PCR may preferentially amplify shorter templates, but because patient and control samples were amplified and corrected together, any resulting skew would affect both groups equally. Because cDNA rather than genomic DNA was sequenced, highly expressing activated cells could have been over-represented, although no difference in activation and CD3 levels was found between groups.

This clone was counted a few times. The specificity of this receptor is unknown. One base away there is no much larger clone; base qualities are not given. From each donor, a single peripheral blood sample of about 120 mL on average was drawn into heparinised tubes. Naive, central memory, regulatory and stem cell-like memory CD4+ T cells were sorted on a BD FACSAria II using a panel including CD45RO, CCR7, CD25, CD127, CD95 and CD27. All sorted populations exceeded 98% purity. PBMCs were isolated immediately by Lymphoprep density gradient centrifugation and stained directly without culture. So that batch effects would be minimized, each experiment stained and sorted samples in pairs, pairing one healthy donor with one patient. V is reduced by 7 bases and J by 3 bases, leaving a spacing of 9 bases between them. Via the germline V gene, CDR1 is SQVTM and CDR2 ANQGSEA. The CDR3 covers 11 residues, taking in both the cysteine and the phenylalanine. CDR3 DNA is the only sequence kept; it has 33 bases, read in frame from the first base.

The receptor's source is a man younger than 30 in good health. Input material: naive CD4+ T cells from blood. The cell subset or site label on this specimen signifies: true naive CD4+ T cells. In this chain, TRBV29-1 is recombined with TRBJ1-2; the D gene identity is not certain. For the CDR3, the sequence is CSAWYDYGYTF. The sequenced DNA: TGCAGCGCTTGGTACGACTATGGCTACACCTTC.